Included here is one T cell receptor (beta chain) sequence, with context. Its target is unknown. V dropped 1 base and J dropped 8 bases, with 12 bases sitting between them. CDR3 size: 14 residues. CDR1 is SGHNT, CDR2 YENEEA, per germline. PCR employed 60 Vbeta and 13 Jbeta primers. The repertoire was sequenced with immunoSEQ multiplex PCR; TCRdb's copy has only in-frame clones and lacks some. The sample includes about 210,000 clones, around 79% of them seen just once. These data belong to a study of cytomegalovirus exposure and HLA in healthy donors. Overall study context: In terms of ancestry, the Caucasian-associated cluster contained around 79% of the roughly 400 genotyped donors.

General study points: Excluded were some V segments that proved indistinguishable, including TRBV6-2 and TRBV6-3. It was shown in a later analysis that HLA-associated TCR beta chains were more clonally expanded than other, equally common chains.

The receptor's source is a male donor in good health and CMV-seropositive. The sequencing input was PBMCs. The chain joins TRBV11-3 to TRBJ2-1, with D unclear. This CDR3 is CASSLGHPTDEQFF. CDR3 in DNA: TGTGCCAGCAGCTTAGGCCACCCCACGGATGAGCAGTTCTTC.